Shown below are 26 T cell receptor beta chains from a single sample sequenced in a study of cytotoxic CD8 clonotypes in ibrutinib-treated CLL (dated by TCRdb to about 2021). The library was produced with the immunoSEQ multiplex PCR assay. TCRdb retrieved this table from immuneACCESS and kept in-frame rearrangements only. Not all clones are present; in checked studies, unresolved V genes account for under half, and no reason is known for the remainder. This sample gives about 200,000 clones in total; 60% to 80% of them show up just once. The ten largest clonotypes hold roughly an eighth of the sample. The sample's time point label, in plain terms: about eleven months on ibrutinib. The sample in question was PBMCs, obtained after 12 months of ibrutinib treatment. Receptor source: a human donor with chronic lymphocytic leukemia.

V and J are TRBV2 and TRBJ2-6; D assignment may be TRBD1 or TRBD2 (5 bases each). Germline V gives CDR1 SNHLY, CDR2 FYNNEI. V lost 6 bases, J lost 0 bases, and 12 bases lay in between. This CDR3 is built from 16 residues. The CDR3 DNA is TGTGCCAGCAGCTGGGACGGAATCTCTGGGGCCAACGTCCTGACTTTC. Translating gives CASSWDGISGANVLTF.

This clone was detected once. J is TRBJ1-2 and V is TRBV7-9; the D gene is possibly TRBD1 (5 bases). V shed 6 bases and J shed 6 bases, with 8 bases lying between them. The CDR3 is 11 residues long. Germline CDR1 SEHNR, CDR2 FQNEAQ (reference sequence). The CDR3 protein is CASSPGNGYTF. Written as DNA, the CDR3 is TGTGCCAGCAGTCCAGGGAATGGCTACACCTTC.

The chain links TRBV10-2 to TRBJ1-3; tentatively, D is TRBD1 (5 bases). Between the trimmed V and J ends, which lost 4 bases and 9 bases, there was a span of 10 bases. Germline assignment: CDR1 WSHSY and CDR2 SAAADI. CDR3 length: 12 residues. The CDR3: CASSGGGGTIYF. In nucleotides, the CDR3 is TGCGCCAGCAGTGGGGGCGGCGGCACCATATATTTT.

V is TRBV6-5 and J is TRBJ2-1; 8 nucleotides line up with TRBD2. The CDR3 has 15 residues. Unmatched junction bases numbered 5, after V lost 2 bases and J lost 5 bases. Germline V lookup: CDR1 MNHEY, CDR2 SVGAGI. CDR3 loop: CASSYRAGVNNEQFF. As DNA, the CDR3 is TGTGCCAGCAGTTACCGAGCGGGGGTTAACAATGAGCAGTTCTTC.

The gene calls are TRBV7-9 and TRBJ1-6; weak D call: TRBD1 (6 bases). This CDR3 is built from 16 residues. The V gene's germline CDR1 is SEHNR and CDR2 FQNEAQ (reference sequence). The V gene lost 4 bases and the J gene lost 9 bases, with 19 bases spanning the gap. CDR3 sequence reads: CASSSQGLDSGSPLHF. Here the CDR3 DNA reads TGTGCCAGCAGCTCCCAGGGGTTAGATAGCGGTTCACCCCTCCACTTT.

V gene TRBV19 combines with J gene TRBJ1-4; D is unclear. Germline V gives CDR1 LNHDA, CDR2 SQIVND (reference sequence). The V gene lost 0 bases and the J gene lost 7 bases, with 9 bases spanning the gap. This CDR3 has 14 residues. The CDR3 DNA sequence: TGTGCCAGTAGTATAGATGCGGTCTCTGAAAAACTGTTTTTT. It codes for CASSIDAVSEKLFF.

CDR3 protein: CASRSGGDTEAFF. CDR3 DNA sequence: TGTGCCAGCAGGTCCGGGGGTGACACTGAAGCTTTCTTT. The chain uses TRBV7-2 and TRBJ1-1; tentatively, D is TRBD1 (5 bases). The CDR3 consists of 13 residues. CDR1 is SGHTA, CDR2 FQGNSA, per germline. V was pared by 6 bases and J by 3 bases, with 11 bases between.

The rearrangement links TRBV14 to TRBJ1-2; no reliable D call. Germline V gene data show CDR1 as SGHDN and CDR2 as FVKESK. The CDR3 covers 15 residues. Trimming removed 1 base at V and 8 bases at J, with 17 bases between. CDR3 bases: TGTGCCAGCAGCCAAGGACGTCAGGTGGCCGGGGGCTACACCTTC. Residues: CASSQGRQVAGGYTF.

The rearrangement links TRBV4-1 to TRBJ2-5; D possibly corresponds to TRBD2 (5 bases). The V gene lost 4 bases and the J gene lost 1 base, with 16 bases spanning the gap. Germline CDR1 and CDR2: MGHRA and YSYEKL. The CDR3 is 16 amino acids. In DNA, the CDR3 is TGCGCCAGCAGCCTACAAGGCGGGTACCTCCAAGAGACCCAGTACTTC. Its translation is CASSLQGGYLQETQYF.

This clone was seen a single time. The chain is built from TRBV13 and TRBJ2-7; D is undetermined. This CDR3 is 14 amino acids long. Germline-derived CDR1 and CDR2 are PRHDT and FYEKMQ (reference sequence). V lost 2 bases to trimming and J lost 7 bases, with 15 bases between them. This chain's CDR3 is CASSLRTLIEEQYF. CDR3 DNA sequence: TGTGCCAGCAGCTTAAGGACCCTCATCGAGGAGCAGTACTTC.

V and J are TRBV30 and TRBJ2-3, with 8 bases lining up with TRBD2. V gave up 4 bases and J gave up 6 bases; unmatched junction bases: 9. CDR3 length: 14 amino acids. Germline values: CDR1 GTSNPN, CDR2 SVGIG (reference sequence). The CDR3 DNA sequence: TGTGCCTGGACCCCGGTCCGGGGGGGGGATACGCAGTATTTT. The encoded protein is CAWTPVRGGDTQYF.

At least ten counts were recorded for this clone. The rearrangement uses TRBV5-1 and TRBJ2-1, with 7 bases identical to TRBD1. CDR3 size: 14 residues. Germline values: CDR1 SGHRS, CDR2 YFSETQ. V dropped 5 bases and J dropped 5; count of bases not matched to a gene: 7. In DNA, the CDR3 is TGCGCCAGCAGAGGTACAGGGGACAACAATGAGCAGTTCTTC. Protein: CASRGTGDNNEQFF.

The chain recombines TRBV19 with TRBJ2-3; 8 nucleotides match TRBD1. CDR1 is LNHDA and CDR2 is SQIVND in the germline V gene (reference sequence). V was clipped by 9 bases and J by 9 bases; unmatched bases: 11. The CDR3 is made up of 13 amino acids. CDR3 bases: TGTGCCAGCGCTTCCCCAGGGGGCCTAACGCAGTATTTT. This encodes CASASPGGLTQYF.

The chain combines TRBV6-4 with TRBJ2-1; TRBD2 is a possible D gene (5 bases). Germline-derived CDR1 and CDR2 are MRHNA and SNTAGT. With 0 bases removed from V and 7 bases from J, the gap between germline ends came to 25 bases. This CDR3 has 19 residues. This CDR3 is CASSDSTYLWEPLRNEQFF. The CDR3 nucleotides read TGTGCCAGCAGTGACTCGACGTATCTTTGGGAGCCCCTACGTAATGAGCAGTTCTTC.

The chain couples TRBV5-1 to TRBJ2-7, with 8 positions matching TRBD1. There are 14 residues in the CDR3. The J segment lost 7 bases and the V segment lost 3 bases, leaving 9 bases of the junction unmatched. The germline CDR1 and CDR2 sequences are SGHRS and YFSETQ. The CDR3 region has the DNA TGCGCCAGCAGCTCCGGCGACAGGGGTGCGGAGCAGTACTTC. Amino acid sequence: CASSSGDRGAEQYF. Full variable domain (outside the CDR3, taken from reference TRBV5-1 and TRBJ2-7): KAGVTQTPRYLIKTRGQQVTLSCSPISGHRSVSWYQQTPGQGLQFLFEYFSETQRNKGNFPGRFSGRQFSNSRSEMNVSTLELGDSALYLCASSSGDRGAEQYFGPGTRLTVT.

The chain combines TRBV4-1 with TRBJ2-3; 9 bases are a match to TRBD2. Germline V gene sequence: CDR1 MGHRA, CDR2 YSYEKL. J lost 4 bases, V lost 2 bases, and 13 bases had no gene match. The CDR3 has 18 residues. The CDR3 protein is CASSQPLGAGGPADTQYF. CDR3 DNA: TGCGCCAGCAGCCAACCCCTAGGGGCGGGGGGGCCCGCAGATACGCAGTATTTT.

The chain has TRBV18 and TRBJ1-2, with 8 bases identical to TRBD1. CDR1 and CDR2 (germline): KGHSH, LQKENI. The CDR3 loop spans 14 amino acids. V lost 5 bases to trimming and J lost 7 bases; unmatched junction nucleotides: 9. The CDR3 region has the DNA TGTGCCAGCTCATCTGGACAGGGAACAAGTGGCTACACCTTC. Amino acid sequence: CASSSGQGTSGYTF.

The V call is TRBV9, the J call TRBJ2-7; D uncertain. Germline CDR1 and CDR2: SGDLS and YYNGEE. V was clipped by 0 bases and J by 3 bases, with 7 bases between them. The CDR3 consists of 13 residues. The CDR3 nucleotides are TGTGCCAGCAGCGTAGAAGAGGACTACGAGCAGTACTTC. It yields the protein CASSVEEDYEQYF.

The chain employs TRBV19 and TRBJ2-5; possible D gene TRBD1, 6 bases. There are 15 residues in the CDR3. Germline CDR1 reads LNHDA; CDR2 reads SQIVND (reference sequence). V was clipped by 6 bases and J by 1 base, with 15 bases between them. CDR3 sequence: CASSRGGRGQETQYF. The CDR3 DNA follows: TGTGCCAGTAGCAGAGGGGGACGCGGCCAAGAGACCCAGTACTTC.

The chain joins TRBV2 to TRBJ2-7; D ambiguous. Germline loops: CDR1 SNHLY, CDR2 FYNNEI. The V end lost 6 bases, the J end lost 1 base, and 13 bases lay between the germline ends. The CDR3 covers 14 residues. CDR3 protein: CASRKAGQSYEQYF. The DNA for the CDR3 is TGTGCCAGCAGGAAGGCAGGTCAATCCTACGAGCAGTACTTC.

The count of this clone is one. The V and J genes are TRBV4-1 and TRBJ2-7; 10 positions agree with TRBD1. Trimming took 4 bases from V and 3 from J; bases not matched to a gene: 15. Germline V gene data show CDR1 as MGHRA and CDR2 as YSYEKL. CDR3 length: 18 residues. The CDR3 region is CASSPEVFQGTGVYEQYF. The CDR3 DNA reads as TGCGCCAGCAGCCCAGAGGTTTTTCAGGGGACAGGGGTCTACGAGCAGTACTTC.

CDR3 nucleotides: TGCGCCAGCAGCCAAGTACCGGGACAGGGAGAAACTGAAGCTTTCTTT. It encodes CASSQVPGQGETEAFF. The chain uses TRBV4-1 and TRBJ1-1; 9 nucleotides match TRBD1. This CDR3 region has 16 residues. Trimming took 1 base from V and 5 from J; bases not matched to a gene: 8. From germline, CDR1 is MGHRA and CDR2 YSYEKL.

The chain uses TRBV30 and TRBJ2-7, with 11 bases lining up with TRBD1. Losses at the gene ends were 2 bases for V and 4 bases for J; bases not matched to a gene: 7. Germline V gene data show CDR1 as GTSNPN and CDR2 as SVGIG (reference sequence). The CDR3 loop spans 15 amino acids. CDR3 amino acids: CAWSPWTGGEYEQYF. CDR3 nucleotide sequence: TGTGCCTGGAGTCCTTGGACAGGGGGCGAGTACGAGCAGTACTTC.

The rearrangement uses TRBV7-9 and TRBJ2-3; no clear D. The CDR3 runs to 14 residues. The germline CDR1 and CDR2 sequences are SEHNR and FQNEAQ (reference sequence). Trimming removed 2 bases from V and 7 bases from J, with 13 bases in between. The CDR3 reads CASSLNYPSYTQYF. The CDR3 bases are TGTGCCAGCAGCTTAAATTATCCCTCCTATACGCAGTATTTT.

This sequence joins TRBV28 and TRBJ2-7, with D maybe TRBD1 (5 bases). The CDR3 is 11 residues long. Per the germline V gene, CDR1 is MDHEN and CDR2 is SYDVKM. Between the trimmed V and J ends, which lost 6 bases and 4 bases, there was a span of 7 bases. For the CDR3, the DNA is TGTGCCAGCAGCGACAGATACGAGCAGTACTTC. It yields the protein CASSDRYEQYF.

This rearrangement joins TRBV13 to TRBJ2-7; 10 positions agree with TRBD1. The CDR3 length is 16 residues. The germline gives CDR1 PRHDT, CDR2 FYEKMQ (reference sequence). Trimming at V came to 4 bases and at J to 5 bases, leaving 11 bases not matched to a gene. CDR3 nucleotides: TGTGCCAGCAGCTCATCTACAGACAGGGGGCTCAACGAGCAGTACTTC. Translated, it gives CASSSSTDRGLNEQYF.